This TCR beta chain was observed in a study of blood T cell repertoires in COVID-19. Study in general: Sites across the United States, Italy and Spain contributed samples from acute and convalescent COVID-19.

In the authors' methods: It was from reference gene primer amplification that nucleated cell counts were estimated. Generated by immunoSEQ multiplex PCR, the TCRdb table keeps only in-frame clones and is missing some. V, J and clone size derive from that table, while D and trimming were established from the DNA sequence. Among approximately 110,000 clones listed, approximately 80% were seen once. V lost 4 bases and J lost 10; bases outside the gene matches: 9. CDR1 and CDR2 (germline): SGDLS, YYNGEE. The CDR3 loop spans 16 amino acids. The sample consisted of peripheral blood. The receptor's source is a man in his 70s with active or convalescent COVID-19. The chain links TRBV9 to TRBJ2-1, with 15 nucleotides matching TRBD2. CDR3: CASSLQEGLAGGEQFF. In DNA form, the CDR3 reads TGTGCCAGCAGCCTCCAGGAGGGACTAGCGGGGGGAGAGCAGTTCTTC. Combining the CDR3 with reference TRBV9 and TRBJ2-1 gives the whole variable domain DSGVTQTPKHLITATGQRVTLRCSPRSGDLSVYWYQQSLDQGLQFLIQYYNGEERAKGNILERFSAQQFPDLHSELNLSSLELGDSALYFCASSLQEGLAGGEQFFGPGTRLTVL.